This T cell receptor (beta chain) emerged from a study of T cell repertoires in cytomegalovirus infection. Whole-study context: CMV epitopes in the study were HLA-C-restricted (recently identified) and HLA-B-restricted (well studied). Carrying CMV and the relevant HLA type showed in public TCR beta signatures. Study results and caveats: The response measured ex vivo was dominated by TCR beta clonotypes (HLA-C-restricted and CMV-specific). CMV carriers having the relevant HLA were flagged by cumulative public TCR beta family frequency.

Note on this clonotype: Its antigen is not identified.

Using its own MiXCR run on the reads, TCRdb lists one record per CDR3 protein. The sample includes 69,000 or so distinct CDR3 sequences, about 29% seen only once; the top ten take 59%. The source was CD8+ T cells from cultured PBMCs, collected from culture after CMV antigen stimulation. The TCR sequence derives from a human donor in good health (CMV status not recorded). Some clones in this sample may be carry-over from other donors' samples.

The CDR3 is CAGTPPESPETQYF. The DNA of the CDR3 is TGTGCCGGCACCCCCCCGGAATCTCCGGAGACCCAGTACTTC. The chain links TRBV7-6 to TRBJ2-5; D is unresolved. The CDR3 consists of 14 residues. The V gene lost 11 bases and the J gene lost 5 bases, with 21 bases spanning the gap. Germline V CDR1 and CDR2: SGHVS, FNYEAQ.